The present T cell receptor beta chain was sequenced within a study of blood T cells in healthy people across ages. The V gene's germline CDR1 is MNHNS and CDR2 SASEGT. The CDR3 spans 15 residues. V was clipped by 1 base and J by 4 bases; unmatched bases: 5. A note on this clonotype: No antigen is known for it.

Findings and caveats of the study: Strong correlation linked observed beta diversity and percent naive T cells. Both higher diversity and more naive CD4+ cells marked long-lived donors when set against aged donors.

A minimum of 6 micrograms of total RNA was extracted per sample. The authors ran a second PCR of roughly 7 to 11 cycles using a sample-barcoded 5' primer and a J-beta primer mix. Each CDR3 protein is one row after TCRdb ran MiXCR on the 5' RACE reads. This table has about 1,500,000 distinct CDR3 sequences, approximately 30% appearing once. The J gene is TRBJ2-3, the V gene TRBV6-1; 7 bases align to TRBD2. Sequencing input: blood. The receptor's source is a young woman in good health. The chain's CDR3 is CASSEDGRTPDTQYF. CDR3 coding DNA: TGTGCCAGCAGTGAAGACGGGAGGACCCCAGATACGCAGTATTTT.